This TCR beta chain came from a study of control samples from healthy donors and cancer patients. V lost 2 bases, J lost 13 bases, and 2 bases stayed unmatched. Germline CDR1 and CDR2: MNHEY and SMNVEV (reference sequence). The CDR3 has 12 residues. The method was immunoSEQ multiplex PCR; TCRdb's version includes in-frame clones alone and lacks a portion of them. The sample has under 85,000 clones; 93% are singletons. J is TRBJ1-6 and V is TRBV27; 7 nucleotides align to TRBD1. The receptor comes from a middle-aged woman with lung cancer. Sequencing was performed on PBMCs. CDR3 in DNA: TGTGCCAGCAGTTTAATGGGACAGCCCCTCCACTTT. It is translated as CASSLMGQPLHF.